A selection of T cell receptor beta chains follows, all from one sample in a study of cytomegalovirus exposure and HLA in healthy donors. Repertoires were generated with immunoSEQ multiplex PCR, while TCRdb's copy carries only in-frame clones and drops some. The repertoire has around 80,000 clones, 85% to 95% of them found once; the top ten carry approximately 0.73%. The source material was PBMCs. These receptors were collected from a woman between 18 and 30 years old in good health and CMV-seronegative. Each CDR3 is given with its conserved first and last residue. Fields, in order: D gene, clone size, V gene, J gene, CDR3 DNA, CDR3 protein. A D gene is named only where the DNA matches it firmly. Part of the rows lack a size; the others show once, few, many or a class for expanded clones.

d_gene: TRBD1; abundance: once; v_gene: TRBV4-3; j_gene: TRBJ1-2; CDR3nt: TGCGCCAGCAGCCGGACCGCCGGACAGGGGAACTATGGCTACACCTTC; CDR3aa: CASSRTAGQGNYGYTF
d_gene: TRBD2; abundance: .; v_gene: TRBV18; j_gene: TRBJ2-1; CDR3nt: TGTGCCAGCTCACTCGTTAGCGGGGGGGCCCCAAATGAGCAGTTCTTC; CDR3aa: CASSLVSGGAPNEQFF
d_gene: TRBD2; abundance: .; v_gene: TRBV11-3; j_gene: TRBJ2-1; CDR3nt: TGTGCCAGCAGCTTAGTACTAGCGAATGAGCAGTTCTTC; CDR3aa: CASSLVLANEQFF
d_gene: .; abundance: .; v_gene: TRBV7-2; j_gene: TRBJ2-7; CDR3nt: TGTGCCAGCAGCGCCGCCTGGGGCGCCGACTACGAGCAGTACTTC; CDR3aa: CASSAAWGADYEQYF
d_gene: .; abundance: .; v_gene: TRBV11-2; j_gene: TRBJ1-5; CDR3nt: TGTGCCAGCAGCTTAGGACAGGATAATCAGCCCCAGCATTTT; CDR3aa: CASSLGQDNQPQHF
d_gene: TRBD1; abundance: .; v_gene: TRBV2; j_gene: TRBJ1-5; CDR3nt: TGTGCCAGCCGAAGGGACAGCCTCGGCAATCAGCCCCAGCATTTT; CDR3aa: CASRRDSLGNQPQHF
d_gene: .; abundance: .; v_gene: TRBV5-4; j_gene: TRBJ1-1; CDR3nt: TGTGCCAGCAGTCTCCAGGCGGGAGGGAAATTGGACACTGAAGCTTTCTTT; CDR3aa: CASSLQAGGKLDTEAFF
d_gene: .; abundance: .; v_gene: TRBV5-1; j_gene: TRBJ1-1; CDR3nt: TGCGCCAGCAGCCCGGGTGCGGGAATGAACACTGAAGCTTTCTTT; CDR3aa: CASSPGAGMNTEAFF
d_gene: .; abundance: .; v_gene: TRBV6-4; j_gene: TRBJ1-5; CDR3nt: TGTGCCAGCAGTGACGCGGGGGGGAGTCAGCCCCAGCATTTT; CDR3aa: CASSDAGGSQPQHF
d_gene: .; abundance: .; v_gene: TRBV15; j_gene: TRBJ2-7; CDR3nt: TGTGCCACCAGCAGAGATAACGGCGGTTCCTACGAGCAGTACTTC; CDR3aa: CATSRDNGGSYEQYF
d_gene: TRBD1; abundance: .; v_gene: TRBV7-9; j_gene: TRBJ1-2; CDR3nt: TGTGCCAGCAGCGCAGCCGGGACAGGGGTTGGCTACACCTTC; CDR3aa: CASSAAGTGVGYTF
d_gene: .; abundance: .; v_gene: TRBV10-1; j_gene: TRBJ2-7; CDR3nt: TGCGCCAGCAGTGCCTCGGGTCTAGGCTACGAGCAGTACTTC; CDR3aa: CASSASGLGYEQYF
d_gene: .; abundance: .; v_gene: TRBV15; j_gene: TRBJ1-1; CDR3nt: TGTGCCACCAGCAGTTTTGGGGGGATTGAAGCTTTCTTT; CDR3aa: CATSSFGGIEAFF
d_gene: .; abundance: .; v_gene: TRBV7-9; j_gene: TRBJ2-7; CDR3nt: TGTGCCAGCAGCACCGTGGACTACGAGCAGTACTTC; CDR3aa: CASSTVDYEQYF
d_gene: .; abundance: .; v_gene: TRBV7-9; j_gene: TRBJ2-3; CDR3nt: TGTGCCAGCAGCTACGTAGCGGTAGAAACAGATACGCAGTATTTT; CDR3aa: CASSYVAVETDTQYF
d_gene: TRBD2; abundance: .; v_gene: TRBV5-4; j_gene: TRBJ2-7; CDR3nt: TGTGCCAGCAGCCCCCTAGCGGGGGGCAGCTCCTACGAGCAGTACTTC; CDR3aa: CASSPLAGGSSYEQYF
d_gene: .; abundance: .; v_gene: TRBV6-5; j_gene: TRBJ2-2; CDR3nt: TGTGCCAGCAAATCTAGCTACACCGGGGAGCTGTTTTTT; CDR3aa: CASKSSYTGELFF
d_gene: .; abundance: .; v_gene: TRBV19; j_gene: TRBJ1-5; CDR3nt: TGTGCCAGTAGTACTCACGGGGGGGAGTCTTATAGCAATCAGCCCCAGCATTTT; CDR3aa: CASSTHGGESYSNQPQHF
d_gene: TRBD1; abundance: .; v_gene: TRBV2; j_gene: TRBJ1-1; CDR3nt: TGTGCCAGCAGGGGACAGCAAGCTTTCTTT; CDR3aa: CASRGQQAFF
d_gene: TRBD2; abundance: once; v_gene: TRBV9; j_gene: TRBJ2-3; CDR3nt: TGTGCCAGCAGCCCGAGGACTAGCGGGCCCTGGAACACAGATACGCAGTATTTT; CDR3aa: CASSPRTSGPWNTDTQYF
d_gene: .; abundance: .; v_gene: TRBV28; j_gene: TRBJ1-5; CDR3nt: TGTGCCAGCAGTCTAGGAGCGCAGCCCCAGCATTTT; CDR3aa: CASSLGAQPQHF
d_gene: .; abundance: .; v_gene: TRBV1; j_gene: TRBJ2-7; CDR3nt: TGCACCAGCAGCCAAGTTACGGCTAGCGGGACTCTCGAGCAGTACTTC; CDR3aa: CTSSQVTASGTLEQYF
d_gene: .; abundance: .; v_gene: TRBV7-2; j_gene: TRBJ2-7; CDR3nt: TGTGCCAGCAGCTTAGCTGGACAGAGTTACGAGCAGTACTTC; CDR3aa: CASSLAGQSYEQYF
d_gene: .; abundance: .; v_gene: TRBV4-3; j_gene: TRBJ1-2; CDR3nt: TGCGCCAGCAGCCCGGACAGAGGTAACTATGGCTACACCTTC; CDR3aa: CASSPDRGNYGYTF
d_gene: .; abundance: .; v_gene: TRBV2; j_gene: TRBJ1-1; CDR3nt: TGTGCCAGCAAAATCAAAATGAACACTGAAGCTTTCTTT; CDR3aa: CASKIKMNTEAFF
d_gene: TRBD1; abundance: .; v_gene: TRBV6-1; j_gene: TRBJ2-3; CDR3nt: TGTGCCCACCAAGCAGGGGGCTATACAGATACGCAGTATTTT; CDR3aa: CAHQAGGYTDTQYF
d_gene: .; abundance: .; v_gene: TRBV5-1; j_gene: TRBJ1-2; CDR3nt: TGCGCCAGCAGCCGACGGGAGGCGCCCTATGGCTACACCTTC; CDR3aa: CASSRREAPYGYTF
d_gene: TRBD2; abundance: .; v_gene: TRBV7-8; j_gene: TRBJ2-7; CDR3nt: TGTGCCAGCAGCTTAGCGTTGGGGGGGGGACTGAGGGGCTACGAGCAGTACTTC; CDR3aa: CASSLALGGGLRGYEQYF
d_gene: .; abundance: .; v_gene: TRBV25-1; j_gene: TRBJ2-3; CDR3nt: TGTGCCACGGGGGATACGCAGTATTTT; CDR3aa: CATGDTQYF
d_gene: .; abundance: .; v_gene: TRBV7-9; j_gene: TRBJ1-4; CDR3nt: TGTGCCAGCAGCTTAATCGTCGAAAAACTGTTTTTT; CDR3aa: CASSLIVEKLFF
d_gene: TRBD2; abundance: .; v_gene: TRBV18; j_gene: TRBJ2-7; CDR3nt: TGTGCCAGCTCACCAAGGACTAGCTACGAGCAGTACTTC; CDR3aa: CASSPRTSYEQYF
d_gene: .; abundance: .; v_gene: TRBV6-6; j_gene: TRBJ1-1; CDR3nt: TGTGCCAGCAGTTACTCTTATGGAGGGTGGGGTAGGGAAGCTTTCTTT; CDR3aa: CASSYSYGGWGREAFF
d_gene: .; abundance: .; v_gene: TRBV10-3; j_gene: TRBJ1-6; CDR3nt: TGTGCCATCAGCTCAGGGAACCGTAATTCACCCCTCCACTTT; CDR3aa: CAISSGNRNSPLHF
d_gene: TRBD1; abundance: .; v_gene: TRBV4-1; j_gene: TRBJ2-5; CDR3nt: TGCGCCAGCAGCCAAGATTGGACAGGGGACACCTCCGCGGAAGAGACCCAGTACTTC; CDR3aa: CASSQDWTGDTSAEETQYF
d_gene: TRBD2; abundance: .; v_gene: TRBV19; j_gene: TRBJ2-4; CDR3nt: TGTGCCAGTAGTACTAGACTAGCGGGGGGCAACATTCAGTACTTC; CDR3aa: CASSTRLAGGNIQYF
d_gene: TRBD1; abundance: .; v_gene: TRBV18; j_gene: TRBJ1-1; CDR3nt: TGTGCCAGCTCACCCCCGGGACAGGCGAGTGAAGCTTTCTTT; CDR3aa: CASSPPGQASEAFF
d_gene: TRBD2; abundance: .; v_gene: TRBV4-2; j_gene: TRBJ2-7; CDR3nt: TGTGCCAGCAGCCACGCTCCTTCGGGACTAGCGGGAGGATCCACCTACGAGCAGTACTTC; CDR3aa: CASSHAPSGLAGGSTYEQYF
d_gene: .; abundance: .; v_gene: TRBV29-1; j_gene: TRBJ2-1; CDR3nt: TGCAGCGTTGGACGGGGAAGCTCCTACAATGAGCAGTTCTTC; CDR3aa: CSVGRGSSYNEQFF
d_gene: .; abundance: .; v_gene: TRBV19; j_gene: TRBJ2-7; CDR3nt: TGTGCCAGTAGTATAGGGTTCATAGCCAACGAGCAGTACTTC; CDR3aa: CASSIGFIANEQYF
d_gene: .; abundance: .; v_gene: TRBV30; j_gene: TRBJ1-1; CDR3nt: TGTGCCTGGAGTGCCCGGAGGCAAGCTTTCTTT; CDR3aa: CAWSARRQAFF
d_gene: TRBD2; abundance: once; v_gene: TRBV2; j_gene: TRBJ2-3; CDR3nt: TGTGCCAGCAGGACTAGCGGGACAGGAAGGGTGTTGGCAGATACGCAGTATTTT; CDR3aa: CASRTSGTGRVLADTQYF
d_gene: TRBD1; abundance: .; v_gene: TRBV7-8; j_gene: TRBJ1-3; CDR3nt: TGTGCCAGCAGCCGGGACAGGGTCCGAAACACCATATATTTT; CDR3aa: CASSRDRVRNTIYF
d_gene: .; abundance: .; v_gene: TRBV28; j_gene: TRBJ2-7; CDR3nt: TGTGCCAGCAGTTCTCCGGCGGGCGGGCCCTACGAGCAGTACTTC; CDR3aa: CASSSPAGGPYEQYF
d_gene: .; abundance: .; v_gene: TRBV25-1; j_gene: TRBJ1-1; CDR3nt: TGTGCCAGCAGTGAAAATCAGGAGAACACTGAAGCTTTCTTT; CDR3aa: CASSENQENTEAFF
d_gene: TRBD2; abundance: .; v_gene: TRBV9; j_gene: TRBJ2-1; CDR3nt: TGTGCCAGCAGCGTTTTAGCGGGAGGCCTGTCTGCCGAGCAGTTCTTC; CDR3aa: CASSVLAGGLSAEQFF
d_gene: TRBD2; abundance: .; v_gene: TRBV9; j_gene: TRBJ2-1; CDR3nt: TGTGCCAGCAGCGTTGGGACTAGCGCGAGGGGTGAGCAGTTCTTC; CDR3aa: CASSVGTSARGEQFF
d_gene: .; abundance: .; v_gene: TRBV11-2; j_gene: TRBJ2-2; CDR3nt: TGTGCCAGCAGCCTTGGAAAGGGGCTTACCGGGGAGCTGTTTTTT; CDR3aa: CASSLGKGLTGELFF